The text below deals with one T cell receptor beta chain. The antigen remains undetermined. From germline, CDR1 is SNHLY and CDR2 FYNNEI. The length of the CDR3 is 13 residues. V gave up 10 bases and J gave up 6 bases, with 18 bases separating them. From the 5' RACE reads, TCRdb called clonotypes with MiXCR, one entry per CDR3 protein. The sample lists more than 1.5 million distinct CDR3 sequences, about 31% occurring once. This entry comes from a study of identical twins. Study-level results: Within monozygotic twins, out-of-frame TCR alpha sharing was underestimated by the models.

The specimen was cord blood. This TCR derives from a newborn girl in good health. V is TRBV2 and J is TRBJ2-5; D remains ambiguous. CDR3 bases: TGTGCCACCCGTCCTCGTTACCTGCAGACCCAGTACTTC. It codes for CATRPRYLQTQYF. Together with reference TRBV2 and TRBJ2-5, the CDR3 gives the full variable domain: EPEVTQTPSHQVTQMGQEVILRCVPISNHLYFYWYRQILGQKVEFLVSFYNNEISEKSEIFDDQFSVERPDGSNFTLKIRSTKLEDSAMYFCATRPRYLQTQYFGPGTRLLVL.